The 31 T cell receptor beta chains in this list originate from one sample, sequenced in a study of T-cell memory formation after mild COVID-19. TCRdb reprocessed the 5' RACE reads with MiXCR, giving one entry per CDR3 protein. The sample yields around 370,000 distinct CDR3 sequences, 21% seen once. Sequenced material: PBMCs or a T cell subset sorted from them (not recorded which). These receptor sequences come from an adult woman who had mild COVID-19 (a few samples of this study predate the infection). Cell type and time point are not known.

This rearrangement joins TRBV4-1 to TRBJ1-1; D unresolved. The ends were cut back, 2 bases at V and 6 bases at J, with 10 bases in the middle. Germline CDR1 is MGHRA and CDR2 is YSYEKL. CDR3 length: 13 amino acids. The CDR3: CASSQPTGAEAFF. In DNA, the CDR3 is TGCGCCAGCAGCCAACCTACGGGCGCTGAAGCTTTCTTT.

The rearrangement links TRBV7-2 to TRBJ1-5; D gene uncertain. V was shortened by 4 bases and J by 5 bases, with 18 bases between the two germline ends. Per germline, CDR1 SGHTA and CDR2 FQGNSA. CDR3 size: 16 residues. CDR3 coding DNA: TGTGCCAGCAGCTCCCGACCCTTCTATTCGGATCAGCCCCAGCATTTT. Encoded protein: CASSSRPFYSDQPQHF.

This clonotype came up a few times. The chain is built from TRBV7-2 and TRBJ2-1; TRBD1 is a possible D gene (5 bases). V lost 5 bases and J lost 15, with 17 bases in between. In germline, CDR1 is SGHTA, CDR2 FQGNSA. The CDR3 covers 12 residues. The CDR3 loop reads CASSLDQGLAFF. In DNA, the CDR3 is TGTGCCAGCAGCCTCGACCAGGGTTTGGCGTTCTTC.

V usage is TRBV7-2 and J usage is TRBJ1-6; 8 positions agree with TRBD1. Germline-derived CDR1 and CDR2 are SGHTA and FQGNSA. J was trimmed by 13 bases and V by 9 bases; bases with no gene match: 8. This CDR3 has 12 amino acids. This CDR3 reads CASQDREVPLHF. The CDR3 DNA follows: TGTGCCAGTCAGGACAGGGAAGTGCCCCTCCACTTT.

In this sample, this clonotype turned up a few times. The gene calls are TRBV3-1 and TRBJ2-1; D unresolved. Germline V gene data show CDR1 as LGHDT and CDR2 as YNNKEL (reference sequence). V was shortened by 1 base and J by 10 bases, with 14 bases between the two germline ends. This CDR3 spans 14 amino acids. The CDR3: CASSQGTAIVEQFF. The CDR3 coding sequence is TGTGCCAGCAGCCAAGGTACAGCGATAGTGGAGCAGTTCTTC.

This clonotype was seen only a few times. CDR3 protein: CASSFPGTSGAYQETQYF. DNA of the CDR3: TGTGCCAGCAGTTTCCCGGGGACTAGCGGGGCTTACCAAGAGACCCAGTACTTC. The J gene is TRBJ2-5, the V gene TRBV6-2 or TRBV6-3, with TRBD2 matching 13 bases. The germline CDR1 and CDR2 sequences are MNHEY and SVGEGT. The CDR3 loop spans 18 amino acids. V shed 4 bases, J shed 0 bases, and the junction held 8 bases outside the gene matches.

The rearrangement uses TRBV10-3 and TRBJ2-7; tentatively, D is TRBD1 (5 bases). Per the germline V gene, CDR1 is ENHRY and CDR2 is SYGVKD. V lost 4 bases, J lost 5 bases, and 12 bases lay in between. The CDR3 is 13 residues long. The CDR3 region is CAISVGAGDEQYF. The CDR3 bases are TGTGCCATCAGTGTTGGGGCAGGAGACGAGCAGTACTTC.

The gene calls are TRBV4-2 and TRBJ2-2; D ambiguous. V was trimmed by 1 base and J by 1 base, leaving 10 bases between them. Germline V lookup: CDR1 LGHNA, CDR2 YNFKEQ. The CDR3 sequence is 16 residues long. The CDR3 nucleotides are TGTGCCAGCAGCCAAGGAGTGGCGCGGAACACCGGGGAGCTGTTTTTT. Protein product: CASSQGVARNTGELFF.

This clonotype occurred many times. The chain employs TRBV6-4 and TRBJ2-3; D gene ambiguous. In germline, CDR1 is MRHNA, CDR2 SNTAGT. CDR3 length equals 15 residues. The germline V and J ends were trimmed by 2 bases and 4 bases, with 13 bases remaining between them. This CDR3 is CASSDEQEGSDTQYF. The CDR3 nucleotides read TGTGCCAGCAGTGACGAGCAGGAAGGGTCAGATACGCAGTATTTT.

This clonotype was seen a handful of times. The rearrangement links TRBV7-9 to TRBJ1-5; perhaps TRBD1 as D (5 bases). Germline assignment: CDR1 SEHNR and CDR2 FQNEAQ (reference sequence). V dropped 8 bases and J dropped 4 bases, with 9 bases sitting between them. The CDR3 covers 12 residues. CDR3 DNA sequence: TGTGCCAGCGGGGGGTTGAATCAGCCCCAGCATTTT. It codes for CASGGLNQPQHF.

The genes are TRBV5-1 and TRBJ1-4; D gene uncertain. CDR1 is SGHRS, CDR2 YFSETQ, per germline. This CDR3 region has 13 residues. V was cut by 2 bases and J by 5 bases, with 7 bases left in between. Written as DNA, the CDR3 is TGCGCCAGCAGCTTTCTGCAGAATGAAAAACTGTTTTTT. Its translation: CASSFLQNEKLFF.

The chain links TRBV7-3 to TRBJ2-3; no clear D. The germline V and J ends were trimmed by 5 bases and 0 bases, with 6 bases remaining between them. Germline CDR1 is SGHTA and CDR2 is FQGTGA. The CDR3 runs 13 residues. The CDR3 DNA reads TGTGCCAGCAGCCAATCTAGCACAGATACGCAGTATTTT. Translation gives CASSQSSTDTQYF.

In this sample, this clonotype turned up a few times. The chain carries TRBV2 and TRBJ2-3; D may correspond to TRBD1 or TRBD2 (7 bases each). V was cut by 4 bases and J by 2 bases, with 16 bases left in between. The germline V gene encodes CDR1 SNHLY and CDR2 FYNNEI. The CDR3 length is 16 residues. The CDR3 spells CASSGLRGGDTDTQYF. The CDR3 DNA is TGTGCCAGCAGTGGTCTCAGGGGGGGCGACACAGATACGCAGTATTTT.

The rearrangement joins TRBV27 to TRBJ2-6; D unclear. Deletions cut 3 bases from V and 3 bases from J, with 6 bases between. This CDR3 comprises 14 residues. Germline loops: CDR1 MNHEY, CDR2 SMNVEV (reference sequence). CDR3 in amino acids: CASSFPGGANVLTF. CDR3 DNA: TGTGCCAGCAGTTTTCCAGGTGGGGCCAACGTCCTGACTTTC.

This clonotype was picked up a small number of times. V is TRBV27 and J is TRBJ2-2; 7 bases align to TRBD2. The V gene's germline CDR1 is MNHEY and CDR2 SMNVEV (reference sequence). The ends lost 3 bases at V and 6 bases at J; junction bases unmatched: 10. This CDR3 comprises 16 residues. The CDR3 loop is CASSFWTSPRPGELFF. The CDR3 DNA follows: TGTGCCAGCAGTTTTTGGACTAGTCCTCGGCCCGGGGAGCTGTTTTTT.

This clonotype appeared a few times. The V call is TRBV27, the J call TRBJ2-3, with D unresolved. Trimming took off 4 bases at V and 4 bases at J, with 15 bases between the two ends. The CDR3 loop spans 15 amino acids. Looked up from germline, CDR1 is MNHEY and CDR2 is SMNVEV (reference sequence). CDR3 sequence reads: CASSSRNKLADTQYF. The CDR3 region has the DNA TGTGCCAGCAGTTCTAGGAATAAATTGGCAGATACGCAGTATTTT.

This chain uses TRBV2 with TRBJ1-1; D gene ambiguous. Trimming cost V 4 bases and J 1 base, with 13 bases left between them. CDR3 length: 15 residues. Germline assignment: CDR1 SNHLY and CDR2 FYNNEI. The CDR3 bases are TGTGCCAGCAGTGTCCTTGGGGAGTCGAACACTGAAGCTTTCTTT. This sequence encodes CASSVLGESNTEAFF.

The rearrangement joins TRBV12-3 or TRBV12-4 to TRBJ2-1; D possibly corresponds to TRBD1 (5 bases). The length of the CDR3 is 13 residues. The V and J ends lost 0 bases and 15 bases respectively, with 15 bases between them. The CDR3 loop is CASSLALGAPGFF. As DNA, the CDR3 is TGTGCCAGCAGTTTAGCGCTTGGGGCCCCCGGGTTCTTC.

This clonotype showed up just a few times. V is TRBV24-1 and J is TRBJ2-3; 9 bases align to TRBD1. Germline CDR1 and CDR2: KGHDR and SFDVKD. The CDR3 is made up of 15 amino acids. The trim removed 7 bases at V and 3 bases at J, leaving 7 bases unmatched. The CDR3 coding sequence is TGTGCCACCAGAGACAGGGGGGCCGGGACAGATACGCAGTATTTT. It encodes CATRDRGAGTDTQYF.

The CDR3: CASSSGTAADTQYF. The CDR3 DNA reads as TGCGCCAGCAGCTCAGGGACAGCCGCAGATACGCAGTATTTT. This chain links TRBV5-1 with TRBJ2-3; 7 nucleotides line up with TRBD1. The CDR3 spans 14 residues. J lost 4 bases, V lost 3 bases, and 5 bases had no gene match. CDR1 is SGHRS and CDR2 is YFSETQ in the germline V gene.

Of note for this clonotype: One end of the junction does not line up with germline, which may come from a read error. The CDR3 coding sequence is TGTGCCAGCAGCCGCTATGAGGGAAGGGAAGCCTTCTTT. Amino acid sequence: CASSRYEGREAFF. The V call is TRBV9, the J call TRBJ1-1; D gene unclear. The CDR3 covers 13 residues. Germline CDR1 reads SGDLS; CDR2 reads YYNGEE.

The chain links TRBV20-1 to TRBJ1-1; no reliable D call. The CDR3 sequence is 13 residues long. Germline V CDR1 and CDR2: DFQATT, SNEGSKA (reference sequence). Trimming removed 0 bases from V and 3 bases from J, with 8 bases in between. The CDR3: CSARDPADTEAFF. Written as DNA, the CDR3 is TGCAGTGCTAGAGATCCCGCGGACACTGAAGCTTTCTTT.

This clonotype occurred a few times. The chain links TRBV29-1 to TRBJ1-5; no firm D call. CDR3 size: 13 residues. The germline CDR1 and CDR2 sequences are SQVTM and ANQGSEA. CDR3 coding DNA: TGCACCCACGCGGAGTTCCGAGGCCAGCCCCAGCATTTT. It translates to CTHAEFRGQPQHF.

The chain is built from TRBV18 and TRBJ2-7; 9 bases are shared with TRBD1. V lost 5 bases to trimming and J lost 6 bases; unmatched junction nucleotides: 11. This CDR3 contains 15 residues. CDR1 is KGHSH, CDR2 LQKENI, per germline. The DNA of the CDR3 is TGTGCCAGCTCATCGTTACAGGGGGCCAAGGTCGAGCAGTACTTC. This sequence encodes CASSSLQGAKVEQYF.

In its sample, this clonotype was seen many times. The CDR3: CATSERDRGRTGELFF. CDR3 bases: TGTGCCACCAGTGAGCGGGACAGGGGGCGTACCGGGGAGCTGTTTTTT. V usage is TRBV24-1 and J usage is TRBJ2-2; 12 bases align to TRBD1. Germline assignment: CDR1 KGHDR and CDR2 SFDVKD. The ends lost 4 bases at V and 5 bases at J; junction bases unmatched: 4. The CDR3 loop spans 16 amino acids.

The DNA for the CDR3 is TGTGCCAGCGGCAAAGCGGAAGAGCAGTACTTC. As protein: CASGKAEEQYF. The chain carries TRBV7-9 and TRBJ2-7, with D perhaps matching TRBD2 (5 bases). In germline, CDR1 is SEHNR, CDR2 FQNEAQ (reference sequence). The CDR3 runs to 11 residues. V shed 8 bases and J shed 7 bases, with 12 bases lying between them.

Here the CDR3 reads CASSQKTGSGANVLTF. In DNA, the CDR3 is TGTGCCAGCAGCCAAAAGACAGGTTCCGGGGCCAACGTCCTGACTTTC. This chain uses TRBV7-3 with TRBJ2-6; tentatively, D is TRBD1 (6 bases). Germline-derived CDR1 and CDR2 are SGHTA and FQGTGA. The CDR3 spans 16 residues. Trimming pared 5 bases from V and 4 bases from J, leaving 15 bases between.

This clonotype was picked up a small number of times. The CDR3 loop reads CASSQAPTSGRKEQFF. DNA for the CDR3: TGCGCCAGCAGCCAAGCCCCGACTAGCGGGAGAAAGGAGCAGTTCTTC. The rearrangement uses TRBV4-3 and TRBJ2-1; TRBD2 aligns across 12 bases. V shed 1 base and J 10 bases; nucleotides not matched to a gene: 8. This CDR3 has 16 residues. Germline-derived CDR1 and CDR2 are LGHNA and YSLEER.

The rearrangement joins TRBV7-3 to TRBJ2-3; no clear D. CDR1 SGHTA and CDR2 FQGTGA come from the germline V gene. This CDR3 is 13 amino acids long. Trimming removed 0 bases from V and 8 bases from J, with 9 bases in between. CDR3 in amino acids: CASSLTTTGTQYF. CDR3 coding DNA: TGTGCCAGCAGCTTAACGACGACGGGTACGCAGTATTTT.

The gene calls are TRBV19 and TRBJ1-1; a possible D gene is TRBD1 (5 bases). CDR3 length: 14 residues. The V end was cut by 3 bases, the J end by 1 base, with 9 bases between. Germline CDR1 and CDR2: LNHDA and SQIVND (reference sequence). In DNA form, the CDR3 reads TGTGCCAGTAGTATTGGAGACAGGAACACTGAAGCTTTCTTT. The encoded protein is CASSIGDRNTEAFF. Full variable domain (rest looked up from reference TRBV19 and TRBJ1-1): DGGITQSPKYLFRKEGQNVTLSCEQNLNHDAMYWYRQDPGQGLRLIYYSQIVNDFQKGDIAEGYSVSREKKESFPLTVTSAQKNPTAFYLCASSIGDRNTEAFFGQGTRLTVV.

There are a few counts of this clonotype. The chain couples TRBV12-3 or TRBV12-4 to TRBJ2-1, with 7 nucleotides matching TRBD1. V shed 8 bases and J 7 bases; nucleotides not matched to a gene: 2. The CDR3 runs 11 residues. CDR3 protein: CASGTVNEQFF. DNA of the CDR3: TGTGCCAGCGGGACAGTTAATGAGCAGTTCTTC.